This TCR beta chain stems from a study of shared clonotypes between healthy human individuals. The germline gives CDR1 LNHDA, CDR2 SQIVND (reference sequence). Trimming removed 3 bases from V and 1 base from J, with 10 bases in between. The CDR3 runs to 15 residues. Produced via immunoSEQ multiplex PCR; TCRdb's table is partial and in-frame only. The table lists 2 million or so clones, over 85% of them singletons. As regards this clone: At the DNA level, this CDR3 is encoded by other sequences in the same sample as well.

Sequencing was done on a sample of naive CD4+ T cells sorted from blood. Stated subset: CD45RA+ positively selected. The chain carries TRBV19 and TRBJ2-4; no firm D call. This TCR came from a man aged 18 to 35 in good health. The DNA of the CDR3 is TGTGCCAGTAGTATTTCCCCCCTGGCCAAAAACATTCAGTACTTC. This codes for CASSISPLAKNIQYF.